Below, 21 T cell receptor beta chains from the same sample are listed, as sequenced in a study of identical twins. Using its own MiXCR run on the 5' RACE reads, TCRdb lists one record per CDR3 protein. The table includes some 760,000 distinct CDR3 sequences, 15% to 20% detected once. The same data also contributed to another study, on T cells expressing NK-cell markers.

Material for sequencing was PBMCs. The receptors here all came from a woman aged 18 to 35 in good health.

V gene TRBV18 combines with J gene TRBJ2-1; weak D call: TRBD1 (5 bases). Trimming pared 4 bases from V and 3 bases from J, leaving 16 bases between. This CDR3 is 16 amino acids long. Germline V gene data show CDR1 as KGHSH and CDR2 as LQKENI. The CDR3 spells CASSRGSPDNYNEQFF. The DNA of the CDR3 is TGTGCCAGCTCACGAGGTTCGCCGGACAACTACAATGAGCAGTTCTTC.

The sample holds a few counts of this clonotype. This sequence joins TRBV4-1 and TRBJ2-3; unclear D gene. This CDR3 comprises 13 residues. The germline CDR1 and CDR2 sequences are MGHRA and YSYEKL. Trimming stripped 3 bases from V and 3 bases from J, with 7 bases between. Here the CDR3 reads CASSQARTDTQYF. CDR3 DNA sequence: TGCGCCAGCAGCCAGGCCCGTACAGATACGCAGTATTTT.

The rearrangement joins TRBV12-3 or TRBV12-4 to TRBJ2-7; no definite D call. The CDR3 loop spans 12 amino acids. V lost 6 bases and J lost 3, with 9 bases in between. CDR3 loop: CASRPDYYEQYF. DNA for the CDR3: TGTGCCAGCAGACCGGATTACTACGAGCAGTACTTC.

This clonotype has a handful of counts. The chain carries TRBV12-3 or TRBV12-4 and TRBJ2-2; 7 nucleotides agree with TRBD2. This CDR3 spans 16 amino acids. Germline trimming cut 4 bases from V and 5 bases from J; bases unmatched to any gene: 10. The CDR3 DNA is TGTGCCAGCAGTTCCCCGACAGCGGGACGGACCGGGGAGCTGTTTTTT. Protein: CASSSPTAGRTGELFF.

This clonotype was seen just once. The chain couples TRBV3-1 to TRBJ2-7; 9 bases line up with TRBD1. V dropped 4 bases and J dropped 2; count of bases not matched to a gene: 6. Germline-derived CDR1 and CDR2 are LGHDT and YNNKEL (reference sequence). CDR3 length equals 15 residues. The CDR3, as DNA: TGTGCCAGCAGCCCTCAGGGGACAGGGACCTACGAGCAGTACTTC. Its protein is CASSPQGTGTYEQYF.

This chain joins TRBV19 and TRBJ1-1; no clear D gene. The CDR3 totals 13 residues. CDR1 and CDR2 (germline): LNHDA, SQIVND (reference sequence). The V end was cut by 2 bases, the J end by 0 bases, with 4 bases between. Here the CDR3 DNA reads TGTGCCAGTAGTATATATGTGAACACTGAAGCTTTCTTT. It yields the protein CASSIYVNTEAFF.

The chain has TRBV6-1 and TRBJ2-7; D possibly corresponds to TRBD1 (6 bases). The CDR3 is 13 amino acids. Germline CDR1 MNHNS, CDR2 SASEGT. V was shortened by 5 bases and J by 3 bases, with 11 bases between the two germline ends. For the CDR3, the DNA is TGTGCCAGCAGTAGACAGGAGGACTACGAGCAGTACTTC. Amino acid sequence: CASSRQEDYEQYF.

CDR3 amino acids: CSARDLRTGELFF. The DNA of the CDR3 is TGCAGTGCTAGAGATCTTCGCACCGGGGAGCTGTTTTTT. The rearrangement links TRBV20-1 to TRBJ2-2; D unresolved. The V end was cut by 0 bases, the J end by 4 bases, with 6 bases between. The germline gives CDR1 DFQATT, CDR2 SNEGSKA (reference sequence). CDR3 length: 13 amino acids.

This clonotype has a handful of counts. The chain recombines TRBV20-1 with TRBJ2-7; 11 bases map to TRBD2. Unmatched junction bases numbered 9, after V lost 6 bases and J lost 2 bases. CDR3 length: 15 residues. Germline loops: CDR1 DFQATT, CDR2 SNEGSKA (reference sequence). In DNA, the CDR3 is TGCAGTGCACGAGACCCTAGCGGGGGGACCTACGAGCAGTACTTC. Translating gives CSARDPSGGTYEQYF.

This clonotype appeared a few times. The CDR3 DNA reads TGTGCCAGCAGGAGAAGGGACCCCTATGGCTACACCTTC. Translation gives CASRRRDPYGYTF. The chain recombines TRBV5-6 with TRBJ1-2; maybe TRBD1 (5 bases). The germline CDR1 and CDR2 sequences are SGHDT and YYEEEE. Trimming shortened V by 5 bases and J by 4 bases, and 12 bases separated the two germline ends. The CDR3 is 13 amino acids.

A few counts support this clonotype. CDR3 sequence reads: CSASPRGDTYEQYF. CDR3 nucleotides: TGCAGTGCCTCCCCCAGGGGGGACACCTACGAGCAGTACTTC. The gene calls are TRBV20-1 and TRBJ2-7; possible D gene TRBD1, 7 bases. The germline V and J ends were trimmed by 6 bases and 2 bases, with 17 bases remaining between them. The CDR3 totals 14 residues. CDR1 is DFQATT and CDR2 is SNEGSKA in the germline V gene (reference sequence).

In this sample, this clonotype turned up a few times. V usage is TRBV24-1 and J usage is TRBJ2-5; possibly TRBD1 or TRBD2 for D (5 bases each). Germline assignment: CDR1 KGHDR and CDR2 SFDVKD. CDR3 length: 16 residues. V was cut by 4 bases and J by 0 bases, with 14 bases left in between. The CDR3 loop reads CATSETGTTDQETQYF. In DNA, the CDR3 is TGTGCCACCAGTGAAACGGGGACGACAGACCAAGAGACCCAGTACTTC.

The chain is built from TRBV29-1 and TRBJ2-3; 8 bases fit TRBD2. V was clipped by 5 bases and J by 0 bases; unmatched bases: 19. The CDR3 has 19 amino acids. The germline V gene has CDR1 SQVTM and CDR2 ANQGSEA. CDR3 sequence: CSVSTLGERGPSSTDTQYF. The CDR3 DNA follows: TGCAGCGTTTCCACCCTCGGGGAGCGGGGGCCATCTAGCACAGATACGCAGTATTTT.

This clonotype was seen repeatedly, ten times or more. The chain recombines TRBV7-9 with TRBJ2-3; 7 bases map to TRBD2. This CDR3 has 16 residues. The J segment lost 1 base and the V segment lost 1 base, leaving 5 bases of the junction unmatched. Germline CDR1 and CDR2: SEHNR and FQNEAQ (reference sequence). The CDR3 is CASSLGAGEGTDTQYF. CDR3 in DNA: TGTGCCAGCAGCTTAGGGGCGGGAGAGGGCACAGATACGCAGTATTTT.

The chain carries TRBV5-1 and TRBJ2-3; 11 bases match TRBD1. CDR1 SGHRS and CDR2 YFSETQ come from the germline V gene. The CDR3 spans 17 residues. V shed 0 bases and J 1 base; nucleotides not matched to a gene: 4. CDR3 nucleotide sequence: TGCGCCAGCAGCTTGGGGGGGACAGGGGGACGCACAGATACGCAGTATTTT. Translation: CASSLGGTGGRTDTQYF.

This clonotype was observed a handful of times. The V call is TRBV6-1, the J call TRBJ1-5, with 7 positions matching TRBD1. CDR3 length: 15 residues. CDR1 and CDR2 (germline): MNHNS, SASEGT. The V and J ends lost 7 bases and 3 bases, in that order; junction bases with no gene match: 9. The CDR3 DNA follows: TGTGCCAGCAACGGAGGGACAGCCAACAATCAGCCCCAGCATTTT. It specifies CASNGGTANNQPQHF.

This chain uses TRBV20-1 with TRBJ2-7; D not resolved. CDR1 is DFQATT, CDR2 SNEGSKA, per germline (reference sequence). The CDR3 has 14 residues. V lost 1 base, J lost 5 bases, and 15 bases lay in between. The CDR3 DNA follows: TGCAGTGCTAGAGGTGGGCTGACACCCCACGAGCAGTACTTC. Translation gives CSARGGLTPHEQYF.

This clonotype was detected a few times. This chain connects TRBV5-1 to TRBJ1-1, with D maybe TRBD1 (6 bases). Between the trimmed V and J ends, which lost 0 bases and 10 bases, there was a span of 10 bases. The CDR3 is 12 residues long. Looked up from germline, CDR1 is SGHRS and CDR2 is YFSETQ. CDR3 loop: CASSLEGQRAFF. For the CDR3, the DNA is TGCGCCAGCAGCTTGGAGGGACAAAGAGCTTTCTTT.

V usage is TRBV20-1 and J usage is TRBJ1-5; possible D gene TRBD1, 6 bases. The ends were cut back, 2 bases at V and 2 bases at J, with 10 bases in the middle. The germline gives CDR1 DFQATT, CDR2 SNEGSKA (reference sequence). The CDR3 is 14 residues long. The CDR3 DNA follows: TGCAGTGCTAGACAGGGGTATGGCAATCAGCCCCAGCATTTT. Translating it yields CSARQGYGNQPQHF.

This clonotype has more than one count but fewer than ten. The chain is built from TRBV21-1 and TRBJ2-7; no DNA check was done on the table's D call, TRBD1. TRBV21-1 is a pseudogene segment. This CDR3 region has 15 residues. The DNA of the CDR3 is TGTGCCAGCAGCAAAGAGATGACAGGGGCCTACGAGCAGTACTTC. It specifies CASSKEMTGAYEQYF.

In DNA, the CDR3 is TGTGCCACCAGCTCTAACAGGGGAGCACAGCCCCAGCATTTT. Its translation is CATSSNRGAQPQHF. This chain links TRBV15 with TRBJ1-5, with TRBD1 matching over 7 bases. The CDR3 extends over 14 amino acids. V gave up 5 bases and J gave up 7 bases; unmatched junction bases: 8. Germline CDR1 and CDR2: LNHNV and YYDKDF (reference sequence).